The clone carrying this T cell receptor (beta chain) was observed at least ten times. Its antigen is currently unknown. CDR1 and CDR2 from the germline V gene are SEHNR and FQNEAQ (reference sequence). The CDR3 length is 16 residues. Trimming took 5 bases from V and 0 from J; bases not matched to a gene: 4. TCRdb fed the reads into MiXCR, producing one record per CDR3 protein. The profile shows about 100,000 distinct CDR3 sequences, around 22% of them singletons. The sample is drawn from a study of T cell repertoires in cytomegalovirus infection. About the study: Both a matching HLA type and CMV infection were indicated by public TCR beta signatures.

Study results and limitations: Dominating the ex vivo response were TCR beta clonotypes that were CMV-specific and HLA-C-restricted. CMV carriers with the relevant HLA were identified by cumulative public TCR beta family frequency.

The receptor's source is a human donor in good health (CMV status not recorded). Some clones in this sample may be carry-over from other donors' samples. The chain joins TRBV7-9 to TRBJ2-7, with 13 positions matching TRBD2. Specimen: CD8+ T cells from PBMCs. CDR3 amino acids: CASSARTSGSSYEQYF. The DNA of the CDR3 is TGTGCCAGCAGCGCCCGGACTAGCGGGAGCTCCTACGAGCAGTACTTC. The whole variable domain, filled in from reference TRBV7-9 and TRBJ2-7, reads DTGVSQNPRHKITKRGQNVTFRCDPISEHNRLYWYRQTLGQGPEFLTYFQNEAQLEKSRLLSDRFSAERPKGSFSTLEIQRTEQGDSAMYLCASSARTSGSSYEQYFGPGTRLTVT.